This T cell receptor beta chain is drawn from a study of cytomegalovirus exposure and HLA in healthy donors. Trimming took off 7 bases at V and 1 base at J, with 4 bases between the two ends. Germline CDR1 reads MGHDK; CDR2 reads SYGVNS. This CDR3 is built from 12 residues. With 60 Vbeta and 13 Jbeta primers, the PCR was carried out. Here immunoSEQ multiplex PCR was the method, and the copy in TCRdb shows in-frame clones only, minus some. The profile shows hundreds of thousands of clones, 65% to 85% of them singletons. The rearrangement joins TRBV25-1 to TRBJ2-2; D gene ambiguous. The sequencing sample was made of PBMCs. The clonotype was recovered from a female donor in good health and CMV-seronegative. The CDR3 sequence: CASTENTGELFF. The CDR3 DNA reads as TGTGCCAGCACAGAGAACACCGGGGAGCTGTTTTTT.